This T cell receptor beta chain was documented in a study of cytomegalovirus exposure and HLA in healthy donors. Across the study: Unique TCRs from HLA-typed donors, 85 million to 100 million of them, were held in an early data release.

From germline, CDR1 is LNHDA and CDR2 SQIVND (reference sequence). This CDR3 comprises 14 residues. This PCR relied on a set of 60 Vbeta primers and 13 Jbeta primers. TCRdb's copy holds only in-frame clones and misses some; the assay was immunoSEQ multiplex PCR. The sample has 140,000 or so clones; roughly 9.4% are singletons. Study-wide points: The classifier reportedly diagnosed cytomegalovirus status with high specificity and sensitivity. At a 0.05 false discovery rate, a later analysis found approximately 17,000 TCR beta sequences to be associated with HLA alleles.

For this clone: Its specificity is unknown. The junction shows a germline mismatch at one end, possibly a read error.

The chain uses TRBV19 and TRBJ1-6; D is unclear. The receptor's source is a male donor in good health and CMV-seronegative. Source material: PBMCs. CDR3 residues: CASSPLLYNSPLHF. The CDR3 coding sequence is TGTGCCAGTAGTCCCCTCCTATATAACTCACCCCTCCACTTT.